The 25 T cell receptor beta chains given below trace back to one sample, sequenced in a study of beta chain features in type 1 diabetes. Study-level points and caveats: All four CD4+ subsets from Type 1 diabetes patients carried moderately but significantly shorter TCRB CDR3s.

cDNA synthesis used the whole RNA isolate, giving expressed TCRB sequences. The repertoire was sequenced with immunoSEQ multiplex PCR; TCRdb's copy has only in-frame clones and lacks some. The sample contains tens of thousands of clones, approximately 45% of which appear only once. The antigens of these receptors remain unknown. Sequencing was performed on Tregs from blood. Receptors were obtained from a man aged 25 to 40 with type 1 diabetes.

This chain joins TRBV19 and TRBJ2-1; 7 nucleotides line up with TRBD2. V dropped 6 bases and J dropped 9; count of bases not matched to a gene: 11. The CDR3 runs 14 residues. CDR1 LNHDA and CDR2 SQIVND come from the germline V gene (reference sequence). DNA for the CDR3: TGTGCCAGTAGGGGAGGGACGGCGCGTCGTGAGCAGTTCTTC. It translates to CASRGGTARREQFF.

The table lists this clone with a few counts. V gene TRBV28 combines with J gene TRBJ1-2; 10 bases match TRBD1. J was trimmed by 0 bases and V by 5 bases; bases with no gene match: 18. Per the germline V gene, CDR1 is MDHEN and CDR2 is SYDVKM. The CDR3 has 20 amino acids. CDR3 protein: CASSRHAGTGAGDSNYGYTF. The CDR3 DNA reads TGTGCCAGCAGTCGACACGCCGGGACAGGGGCCGGTGACTCTAACTATGGCTACACCTTC.

The rearrangement uses TRBV4-2 and TRBJ2-3, with a weak D call TRBD1 (6 bases). V was trimmed by 6 bases and J by 2 bases, leaving 12 bases between them. This CDR3 has 14 residues. Germline values: CDR1 LGHNA, CDR2 YNFKEQ. The CDR3 here is CASSYQGNTDTQYF. As DNA, the CDR3 is TGTGCCAGCAGTTATCAGGGGAACACAGATACGCAGTATTTT.

The J gene is TRBJ2-5, the V gene TRBV7-9; 10 nucleotides match TRBD1. This CDR3 region has 16 residues. With V trimmed by 1 base and J by 0 bases, 2 bases remained unmatched. Germline V gives CDR1 SEHNR, CDR2 FQNEAQ (reference sequence). CDR3: CASSLGQGAYQETQYF. The CDR3 DNA follows: TGTGCCAGCAGCTTAGGACAGGGGGCGTACCAAGAGACCCAGTACTTC.

The V call is TRBV7-2, the J call TRBJ2-7; 8 nucleotides agree with TRBD2. This CDR3 spans 15 amino acids. The J segment lost 0 bases and the V segment lost 5 bases, leaving 6 bases of the junction unmatched. Germline assignment: CDR1 SGHTA and CDR2 FQGNSA. Written as DNA, the CDR3 is TGTGCCAGCAGCGCGACCGGGACTAGCTCCTACGAGCAGTACTTC. Translated: CASSATGTSSYEQYF.

A few counts support this clone. This rearrangement joins TRBV2 to TRBJ1-3, with 7 bases fitting TRBD1. Looked up from germline, CDR1 is SNHLY and CDR2 is FYNNEI. After removal of 7 bases from V and 3 bases from J, the junction contained 9 bases not matched to a gene. The CDR3 covers 15 residues. CDR3 region: CASNSQGSSGNTIYF. DNA of the CDR3: TGTGCCAGCAATTCACAGGGGTCAAGTGGAAACACCATATATTTT. The full variable domain, its missing parts supplied by reference TRBV2 and TRBJ1-3, is EPEVTQTPSHQVTQMGQEVILRCVPISNHLYFYWYRQILGQKVEFLVSFYNNEISEKSEIFDDQFSVERPDGSNFTLKIRSTKLEDSAMYFCASNSQGSSGNTIYFGEGSWLTVV.

This sequence joins TRBV7-3 and TRBJ2-3; tentatively, D is TRBD2 (5 bases). This CDR3 spans 16 amino acids. Looked up from germline, CDR1 is SGHTA and CDR2 is FQGTGA. Trimming removed 3 bases at V and 3 bases at J, with 16 bases between. The CDR3: CASSFWAGGGTDTQYF. CDR3 coding DNA: TGTGCCAGCAGCTTTTGGGCGGGTGGTGGGACAGATACGCAGTATTTT.

The chain recombines TRBV30 with TRBJ2-7; tentatively, D is TRBD1 (5 bases). The CDR3 is made up of 11 amino acids. Germline CDR1 GTSNPN, CDR2 SVGIG (reference sequence). Between the trimmed V and J ends, which lost 4 bases and 3 bases, there was a span of 7 bases. Here the CDR3 DNA reads TGTGCCTGGACCCAGGGCTACGAGCAGTACTTC. Residues: CAWTQGYEQYF.

The rearrangement uses TRBV19 and TRBJ1-5; D is uncertain. Germline CDR1 is LNHDA and CDR2 is SQIVND (reference sequence). CDR3 length: 13 amino acids. Between the trimmed V and J ends, which lost 5 bases and 6 bases, there was a span of 11 bases. The CDR3 coding sequence is TGTGCCAGTAGTTCCCAGCGGGGTCAGCCCCAGCATTTT. The encoded protein is CASSSQRGQPQHF.

This clone turned up a few times. The chain employs TRBV7-8 and TRBJ2-2; 10 bases map to TRBD2. Per germline, CDR1 SGHVS and CDR2 FQNEAQ. This CDR3 has 20 residues. Losses at the gene ends were 5 bases for V and 5 bases for J; bases not matched to a gene: 20. CDR3 DNA sequence: TGTGCCAGCAGCCCATATTTTAGCGGGAGGTTGTTAAGGGGAACCGGGGAGCTGTTTTTT. Translation gives CASSPYFSGRLLRGTGELFF.

This clone has only a few counts. The rearrangement links TRBV7-3 to TRBJ2-3, with TRBD2 matching over 14 bases. CDR3 length: 19 amino acids. Germline loops: CDR1 SGHTA, CDR2 FQGTGA. Germline trimming cut 5 bases from V and 8 bases from J; bases unmatched to any gene: 18. CDR3 sequence: CASSLSGGTSGGTSVTQYF. The CDR3 DNA sequence: TGTGCCAGCAGCCTCTCTGGGGGGACTAGCGGGGGAACATCCGTTACGCAGTATTTT.

This clone occurred once. The chain recombines TRBV5-1 with TRBJ2-3, with TRBD2 matching over 8 bases. This CDR3 contains 19 residues. V shed 5 bases, J shed 2 bases, and the junction held 19 bases outside the gene matches. Germline CDR1 is SGHRS and CDR2 is YFSETQ. The CDR3 loop is CASSSGLAGLWGDTDTQYF. CDR3 sequence (DNA): TGCGCCAGCAGTTCGGGCCTAGCGGGCCTCTGGGGCGACACAGATACGCAGTATTTT.

V is TRBV28 and J is TRBJ2-7; TRBD1 matches 10 bases. Germline CDR1 and CDR2: MDHEN and SYDVKM. The CDR3 sequence is 20 residues long. V gave up 5 bases and J gave up 3 bases; unmatched junction bases: 22. CDR3 coding DNA: TGTGCCAGCAGTACCCGGGACAGGGGAAGGCACGGGGGTAGAGGCTACGAGCAGTACTTC. Amino acid sequence: CASSTRDRGRHGGRGYEQYF.

The CDR3 bases are TGTGCCAGCAGCCTCCCAGTGATCTACAATGAGCAGTTCTTC. Protein sequence: CASSLPVIYNEQFF. The V call is TRBV7-9, the J call TRBJ2-1; D uncertain. Trimming took off 5 bases at V and 3 bases at J, with 11 bases between the two ends. The CDR3 length is 14 residues. Germline V gene sequence: CDR1 SEHNR, CDR2 FQNEAQ (reference sequence). Full variable domain (rest looked up from reference TRBV7-9 and TRBJ2-1): DTGVSQNPRHKITKRGQNVTFRCDPISEHNRLYWYRQTLGQGPEFLTYFQNEAQLEKSRLLSDRFSAERPKGSFSTLEIQRTEQGDSAMYLCASSLPVIYNEQFFGPGTRLTVL.

The V gene is TRBV7-2, the J gene TRBJ1-1, with D possibly being TRBD1 (5 bases). Trimming removed 5 bases at V and 6 bases at J, with 13 bases between. The germline V gene has CDR1 SGHTA and CDR2 FQGNSA. The CDR3 has 13 residues. The CDR3 sequence: CASSLSEGAEAFF. CDR3 nucleotide sequence: TGTGCCAGCAGCCTGAGCGAAGGGGCTGAAGCTTTCTTT. The full variable domain, its missing parts supplied by reference TRBV7-2 and TRBJ1-1, is GAGVSQSPSNKVTEKGKDVELRCDPISGHTALYWYRQSLGQGLEFLIYFQGNSAPDKSGLPSDRFSAERTGGSVSTLTIQRTQQEDSAVYLCASSLSEGAEAFFGQGTRLTVV.

The genes are TRBV9 and TRBJ1-2, with 7 bases lining up with TRBD1. With 3 bases clipped from V and 6 bases from J, the junction kept 5 bases outside the gene matches. This CDR3 has 13 amino acids. CDR1 is SGDLS and CDR2 is YYNGEE in the germline V gene. The CDR3 nucleotides read TGTGCCAGCAGCGAACAGGGGCGGGATGGCTACACCTTC. It yields the protein CASSEQGRDGYTF.

This chain connects TRBV7-9 to TRBJ2-7; 9 positions match TRBD1. The CDR3 extends over 17 amino acids. Germline CDR1 is SEHNR and CDR2 is FQNEAQ (reference sequence). J was trimmed by 4 bases and V by 4 bases; bases with no gene match: 14. Here the CDR3 DNA reads TGTGCCAGCAGCTCCCGTATCTCCGGGACAGGGATGTACGAGCAGTACTTC. It encodes CASSSRISGTGMYEQYF. Variable domain in full (rest from reference TRBV7-9 and TRBJ2-7): DTGVSQNPRHKITKRGQNVTFRCDPISEHNRLYWYRQTLGQGPEFLTYFQNEAQLEKSRLLSDRFSAERPKGSFSTLEIQRTEQGDSAMYLCASSSRISGTGMYEQYFGPGTRLTVT.

This clone was detected a few times. The V call is TRBV29-1, the J call TRBJ2-7; 8 bases agree with TRBD1. The CDR3 has 15 residues. The J segment lost 1 base and the V segment lost 3 bases, leaving 8 bases of the junction unmatched. Germline V gene data show CDR1 as SQVTM and CDR2 as ANQGSEA. The CDR3: CSVDTWTGRSYEQYF. The CDR3 nucleotides read TGCAGCGTTGACACCTGGACAGGGCGATCCTACGAGCAGTACTTC.

This chain joins TRBV15 and TRBJ2-7; D remains ambiguous. The CDR3 is 15 amino acids. Trimming stripped 0 bases from V and 0 bases from J, with 9 bases between. The germline V gene encodes CDR1 LNHNV and CDR2 YYDKDF (reference sequence). The CDR3 DNA sequence: TGTGCCACCAGCAGAGATAGGTGGAGCTCCTACGAGCAGTACTTC. Its protein product is CATSRDRWSSYEQYF.

This sequence joins TRBV15 and TRBJ2-7; 7 bases match TRBD2. J lost 2 bases, V lost 0 bases, and 13 bases had no gene match. The V gene's germline CDR1 is LNHNV and CDR2 YYDKDF (reference sequence). The CDR3 length is 18 residues. The CDR3 sequence: CATSRDSVGEGITYEQYF. In DNA form, the CDR3 reads TGTGCCACCAGCAGAGATTCCGTGGGGGAGGGTATAACCTACGAGCAGTACTTC.

The chain joins TRBV30 to TRBJ2-2; perhaps TRBD1 as D (5 bases). The CDR3 covers 18 residues. From germline, CDR1 is GTSNPN and CDR2 SVGIG (reference sequence). Trimming took 0 bases from V and 4 from J, leaving 21 bases between them. Written as DNA, the CDR3 is TGTGCCTGGAGTGTACTCATTACCGGGCAGGGATCCACCGGGGAGCTGTTTTTT. It translates to CAWSVLITGQGSTGELFF.

The sample holds a few counts of this clone. This chain joins TRBV5-1 and TRBJ1-5, with D possibly being TRBD1 (6 bases). The CDR3 runs to 14 residues. CDR1 and CDR2 (germline): SGHRS, YFSETQ. V was shortened by 2 bases and J by 5 bases, with 11 bases between the two germline ends. In DNA, the CDR3 is TGCGCCAGCAGCTTACAGGGTTTGGATCAGCCCCAGCATTTT. Encoded protein: CASSLQGLDQPQHF. Drawing the rest from reference TRBV5-1 and TRBJ1-5, the complete variable domain is KAGVTQTPRYLIKTRGQQVTLSCSPISGHRSVSWYQQTPGQGLQFLFEYFSETQRNKGNFPGRFSGRQFSNSRSEMNVSTLELGDSALYLCASSLQGLDQPQHFGDGTRLSIL.

The chain recombines TRBV6-6 with TRBJ2-1; 9 bases agree with TRBD2. Germline lookup yields CDR1 MNHNY and CDR2 SVGAGI (reference sequence). The length of the CDR3 is 13 residues. J lost 11 bases, V lost 4 bases, and 6 bases had no gene match. The CDR3 nucleotides are TGTGCCAGCAGTTCACGGACTAGCGCCAAGCAGTTCTTC. Its protein product is CASSSRTSAKQFF.

This clone was detected only a few times. The chain couples TRBV18 to TRBJ1-2, with 9 bases lining up with TRBD1. From germline, CDR1 is KGHSH and CDR2 LQKENI. Trimming at V came to 6 bases and at J to 6 bases, leaving 14 bases not matched to a gene. The CDR3 covers 16 residues. CDR3 nucleotide sequence: TGTGCCAGCTCGCCCGGGACAGGGTACCGTATGGATGGCTACACCTTC. As protein: CASSPGTGYRMDGYTF.

The chain combines TRBV7-2 with TRBJ2-3; 8 positions match TRBD2. Per the germline V gene, CDR1 is SGHTA and CDR2 is FQGNSA. The CDR3 runs 16 residues. Trimming cost V 5 bases and J 1 base; bases outside gene matches: 8. This CDR3 is CASSELREGGTDTQYF. Written as DNA, the CDR3 is TGTGCCAGCAGCGAACTCCGGGAGGGCGGCACAGATACGCAGTATTTT.